This T cell receptor (beta chain) is from a study of T cell responses to AZD1222 COVID-19 vaccine. The study's findings and limits: At 160-218 and 743-854, vaccine-associated CD4 TCRs were dominant, and they spanned spike. Donors, mostly white British, included more females; clonal diversity was possibly underestimated.

This CDR3 comprises 13 residues. CDR1 and CDR2 from the germline V gene are MDHEN and SYDVKM. The V gene lost 7 bases and the J gene lost 1 base, with 9 bases spanning the gap. This clone was recorded once. The antigen is unknown. Only in-frame clones appear in the TCRdb table, and some are missing; sequencing was by immunoSEQ multiplex PCR. The sample includes 150,000 to 200,000 clones, around 90% of them seen just once. Material: peripheral blood, obtained on day 0 of AZD1222 vaccination. The chain carries TRBV28 and TRBJ2-3; D is undetermined. This sequence originates from an adult in good health. This CDR3 is CASIFTGTDTQYF. The CDR3 DNA follows: TGTGCCAGCATCTTTACGGGCACAGATACGCAGTATTTT.